This T cell receptor beta chain was found in a study of blood T cell repertoires in COVID-19. Study-wide context: Acute and convalescent COVID-19 specimens originated in the United States, Italy and Spain. T cells, B-cell-depleted T cells, or PBMCs supplied cDNA or gDNA.

The CDR3 runs to 15 residues. V lost 3 bases to trimming and J lost 0 bases; unmatched junction nucleotides: 2. The germline V gene has CDR1 KGHSH and CDR2 LQKENI. This table comes from immunoSEQ multiplex PCR, and its TCRdb copy is limited to in-frame clones, with some not included. This sample has 240,000 or so clones, with approximately 83% found just once. This receptor was taken from a woman over 75 with acute or convalescent COVID-19. The sample taken for sequencing was peripheral blood. The J gene is TRBJ2-5, the V gene TRBV18; TRBD1 agrees at 9 bases. The CDR3 region is CASSPGQGHQETQYF. CDR3 in DNA: TGTGCCAGCTCACCGGGACAGGGCCACCAAGAGACCCAGTACTTC.